The 30 T cell receptor beta chains in this list originate from one sample, sequenced in a study of T cell responses to AZD1222 COVID-19 vaccine. Assay used: immunoSEQ multiplex PCR; TCRdb lists only in-frame clones, some missing. The sample has fewer than 110,000 clones, around nine tenths seen once; the top ten hold about 6.8%. The sample here was peripheral blood, taken 28 days after the second AZD1222 dose. The source is an adult who received the AZD1222 COVID-19 vaccine.

The V and J genes are TRBV7-4 and TRBJ2-2, with TRBD2 matching 9 bases. Germline V gene sequence: CDR1 SGHVT, CDR2 SQSDAQ. J was trimmed by 5 bases and V by 4 bases; bases with no gene match: 8. The CDR3 sequence is 16 residues long. The CDR3 here is CASSSRELAGTGELFF. The CDR3 DNA is TGTGCCAGCAGCTCTAGGGAACTAGCGGGTACCGGGGAGCTGTTTTTT.

This rearrangement joins TRBV3-1 (or the pseudogene TRBV3-2) to TRBJ2-1; TRBD2 aligns across 14 bases. Germline V lookup: CDR1 LGHDT, CDR2 YNNKEL (reference sequence). The CDR3 is 19 residues long. Losses at the gene ends were 3 bases for V and 7 bases for J; bases not matched to a gene: 14. The CDR3 region is CASSHKFGLAGGLGNEQFF. The CDR3 DNA reads TGTGCCAGCAGCCATAAGTTTGGACTAGCGGGGGGCCTCGGGAATGAGCAGTTCTTC.

CDR3 amino acids: CASSLSGSANEKLFF. CDR3 nucleotides: TGTGCCAGCAGTTTATCAGGCAGCGCTAATGAAAAACTGTTTTTT. This chain joins TRBV27 and TRBJ1-4; D remains ambiguous. This CDR3 region has 15 residues. Between the trimmed V and J ends, which lost 0 bases and 3 bases, there was a span of 8 bases. CDR1 is MNHEY, CDR2 SMNVEV, per germline (reference sequence).

This CDR3 is CASSVVPEPTF. CDR3 in DNA: TGTGCCAGCAGCGTAGTGCCCGAACCCACCTTC. V and J are TRBV9 and TRBJ1-2, with unresolved D. CDR3 length equals 11 residues. The ends were cut back, 0 bases at V and 13 bases at J, with 10 bases in the middle. CDR1 is SGDLS, CDR2 YYNGEE, per germline.

This clone was picked up one time. This chain connects TRBV4-1 to TRBJ1-6; possible D gene TRBD1, 5 bases. CDR3 size: 15 residues. The germline V gene encodes CDR1 MGHRA and CDR2 YSYEKL. Trimming removed 0 bases from V and 7 bases from J, with 10 bases in between. The CDR3 DNA reads TGCGCCAGCAGCCAAGAGGGGGGGGAGAATTCACCCCTCCACTTT. Translation gives CASSQEGGENSPLHF.

The V call is TRBV28, the J call TRBJ2-1, with a possible D match to TRBD1 (5 bases). CDR1 is MDHEN and CDR2 is SYDVKM in the germline V gene. Between the trimmed V and J ends, which lost 10 bases and 7 bases, there was a span of 14 bases. CDR3 length equals 12 residues. The CDR3 region is CATSRVRNEQFF. The CDR3 DNA is TGTGCCACGAGCAGGGTTCGGAATGAGCAGTTCTTC.

The chain combines TRBV30 with TRBJ2-7, with 9 bases that match TRBD1. The germline CDR1 and CDR2 sequences are GTSNPN and SVGIG (reference sequence). Losses at the gene ends were 1 base for V and 3 bases for J; bases not matched to a gene: 4. The CDR3 length is 14 residues. CDR3 in amino acids: CAWSGGQGGYEQYF. In nucleotides, the CDR3 is TGTGCCTGGAGTGGGGGACAGGGAGGCTACGAGCAGTACTTC.

The CDR3 sequence: CASSSIRGLAEPHEQYF. The CDR3 coding sequence is TGTGCCAGCAGTTCAATCCGCGGACTAGCGGAGCCCCACGAGCAGTACTTC. The chain links TRBV7-8 to TRBJ2-7; 10 nucleotides agree with TRBD2. After removal of 6 bases from V and 5 bases from J, the junction contained 16 bases not matched to a gene. Germline V gene data show CDR1 as SGHVS and CDR2 as FQNEAQ. The CDR3 has 17 amino acids. The full variable domain, with the rest looked up from reference TRBV7-8 and TRBJ2-7, is GAGVSQSPRYKVAKRGQDVALRCDPISGHVSLFWYQQALGQGPEFLTYFQNEAQLDKSGLPSDRFFAERPEGSVSTLKIQRTQQEDSAVYLCASSSIRGLAEPHEQYFGPGTRLTVT.

This clone was seen once. The genes are TRBV19 and TRBJ1-1, with 9 bases matching TRBD1. In germline, CDR1 is LNHDA, CDR2 SQIVND (reference sequence). The V gene end was trimmed by 10 bases and the J gene end by 6 bases; junction bases not matched to a gene: 9. The CDR3 runs 13 residues. This CDR3 reads CATTDRGGPEAFF. In DNA, the CDR3 is TGTGCCACCACGGACAGGGGAGGCCCTGAAGCTTTCTTT.

This chain joins TRBV10-3 and TRBJ2-7; TRBD1 matches 10 bases. Germline V gene lookup returns CDR1 ENHRY and CDR2 SYGVKD. This CDR3 contains 15 residues. V lost 6 bases to trimming and J lost 2 bases; unmatched junction nucleotides: 7. CDR3 coding DNA: TGTGCCATCAGCCAGGACAGGGGGATCCCCTACGAGCAGTACTTC. Translated, it gives CAISQDRGIPYEQYF.

The rearrangement links TRBV30 to TRBJ1-6; 7 nucleotides line up with TRBD1. The CDR3 runs to 16 residues. Germline lookup yields CDR1 GTSNPN and CDR2 SVGIG (reference sequence). V shed 4 bases and J 10 bases; nucleotides not matched to a gene: 16. DNA of the CDR3: TGTGCCTGGATCTTCGGGGACAGTCTAGAGGGATCACCCCTCCACTTT. Translated: CAWIFGDSLEGSPLHF.

V gene TRBV27 combines with J gene TRBJ1-2; no clear D. Germline V gene sequence: CDR1 MNHEY, CDR2 SMNVEV (reference sequence). The V end was cut by 6 bases, the J end by 8 bases, with 19 bases between. The CDR3 contains 14 residues. CDR3 sequence: CASSSSAGAEGYTF. As DNA, the CDR3 is TGTGCCAGCAGCTCCTCGGCGGGCGCAGAAGGCTACACCTTC.

This clone occurred once. This sequence joins TRBV2 and TRBJ1-6; the D gene is possibly TRBD1 (5 bases). The CDR3 is 17 amino acids. Germline assignment: CDR1 SNHLY and CDR2 FYNNEI. V was pared by 4 bases and J by 5 bases, with 18 bases between. For the CDR3, the DNA is TGTGCCAGCAGTGTCAATTCCCCGGGACGGGATAATTCACCCCTCCACTTT. Its translation: CASSVNSPGRDNSPLHF.

This clone was seen just once. The rearrangement uses TRBV7-2 and TRBJ1-6, with no clear D. Germline V gene lookup returns CDR1 SGHTA and CDR2 FQGNSA. CDR3 length: 15 amino acids. With 1 base removed from V and 8 bases from J, the gap between germline ends came to 12 bases. CDR3 in DNA: TGTGCCAGCAGCTTAGTCGCAGGATCACATTCACCCCTCCACTTT. Translating gives CASSLVAGSHSPLHF.

The chain joins TRBV6-5 to TRBJ1-2, with TRBD1 as a possible D gene (5 bases). V was shortened by 6 bases and J by 6 bases, with 17 bases between the two germline ends. CDR3 length: 14 residues. Germline V CDR1 and CDR2: MNHEY, SVGAGI. CDR3 residues: CASSLPGLKHGYTF. CDR3 nucleotides: TGTGCCAGCAGCCTACCGGGACTAAAACATGGCTACACCTTC.

V gene TRBV5-5 combines with J gene TRBJ2-3; 7 bases map to TRBD2. The CDR3 has 15 amino acids. Germline CDR1 reads SGHKS; CDR2 reads YYEKEE (reference sequence). With V trimmed by 4 bases and J by 3 bases, 8 bases remained unmatched. This chain's CDR3 is CASSDERRGTDTQYF. The CDR3 DNA reads as TGTGCCAGCAGCGACGAAAGGCGGGGGACAGATACGCAGTATTTT.

The chain recombines TRBV7-9 with TRBJ2-3; 8 nucleotides agree with TRBD2. CDR3 length: 16 amino acids. The germline V gene has CDR1 SEHNR and CDR2 FQNEAQ (reference sequence). V trimming: 1 base; J trimming: 5 bases; junction bases outside the gene matches: 8. CDR3 bases: TGTGCCAGCAGCTTAGAGGGTACGCTAGCGGGAGATACGCAGTATTTT. Its protein is CASSLEGTLAGDTQYF.

The DNA for the CDR3 is TGCAGTGCTTATGAGACTAGAAAAGCTTTCTTT. This sequence encodes CSAYETRKAFF. The chain has TRBV20-1 and TRBJ1-1; D ambiguous. V was shortened by 5 bases and J by 9 bases, with 13 bases between the two germline ends. The CDR3 covers 11 residues. CDR1 and CDR2 from the germline V gene are DFQATT and SNEGSKA (reference sequence).

The chain couples TRBV5-4 to TRBJ1-5; weak D call: TRBD1 (5 bases). The CDR3 spans 14 residues. Germline V CDR1 and CDR2: SGHNT, YYREEE (reference sequence). Trimming stripped 4 bases from V and 2 bases from J, with 10 bases between. The CDR3 DNA follows: TGTGCCAGCAGCACCCCGGGGGGCAATCAGCCCCAGCATTTT. As protein: CASSTPGGNQPQHF.

This chain links TRBV6-5 with TRBJ1-1; 9 bases line up with TRBD1. From germline, CDR1 is MNHEY and CDR2 SVGAGI. The trim removed 6 bases at V and 8 bases at J, leaving 10 bases unmatched. The CDR3 loop spans 14 amino acids. In DNA form, the CDR3 reads TGTGCCAGCAGGGGGACAGGGATAGGACGGGAAGCTTTCTTT. It encodes CASRGTGIGREAFF.

J is TRBJ2-1 and V is TRBV2; 10 bases agree with TRBD1. The CDR3 consists of 15 residues. V trimming: 3 bases; J trimming: 8 bases; junction bases outside the gene matches: 7. In germline, CDR1 is SNHLY, CDR2 FYNNEI. In DNA form, the CDR3 reads TGTGCCAGCAGTGATCGGGACAGGGGTCGGTATGAGCAGTTCTTC. Residues: CASSDRDRGRYEQFF. Together with reference TRBV2 and TRBJ2-1, the CDR3 gives the full variable domain: EPEVTQTPSHQVTQMGQEVILRCVPISNHLYFYWYRQILGQKVEFLVSFYNNEISEKSEIFDDQFSVERPDGSNFTLKIRSTKLEDSAMYFCASSDRDRGRYEQFFGPGTRLTVL.

This clone was detected only a few times. The chain links TRBV29-1 to TRBJ2-1; D ambiguous. The germline CDR1 and CDR2 sequences are SQVTM and ANQGSEA. V was shortened by 6 bases and J by 9 bases, with 12 bases between the two germline ends. The CDR3 sequence is 11 residues long. The CDR3, as DNA: TGCAGCGTGGCGCCTAAGATTGAGCAGTTCTTC. Residues: CSVAPKIEQFF.

The chain has TRBV19 and TRBJ2-7; 12 bases fit TRBD1. J lost 6 bases, V lost 3 bases, and 3 bases had no gene match. The CDR3 spans 14 residues. Germline CDR1 is LNHDA and CDR2 is SQIVND (reference sequence). The CDR3 sequence: CASSIGTGGFEQYF. The CDR3 DNA sequence: TGTGCCAGTAGTATTGGGACAGGGGGCTTCGAGCAGTACTTC.

The chain carries TRBV6-1 and TRBJ2-5; a weak D match, TRBD1 (6 bases). Between the trimmed V and J ends, which lost 3 bases and 5 bases, there was a span of 16 bases. Germline CDR1 MNHNS, CDR2 SASEGT. The length of the CDR3 is 15 residues. Here the CDR3 reads CASSESYRARETQYF. CDR3 DNA sequence: TGTGCCAGCAGTGAGAGTTACAGGGCACGGGAGACCCAGTACTTC.

The chain has TRBV18 and TRBJ1-6; a possible D gene is TRBD1 (5 bases). The CDR3 is 13 amino acids. V lost 6 bases, J lost 8 bases, and 11 bases lay in between. Germline assignment: CDR1 KGHSH and CDR2 LQKENI. DNA of the CDR3: TGTGCCAGCTCCCCGACAGTCGATTCACCCCTCCACTTT. It encodes CASSPTVDSPLHF.

This clone was seen once. Other DNA sequences in this specimen translate into the identical CDR3. V usage is TRBV7-2 and J usage is TRBJ2-2; D call uncertain. The V end was cut by 1 base, the J end by 0 bases, with 3 bases between. The CDR3 sequence is 14 residues long. From germline, CDR1 is SGHTA and CDR2 FQGNSA. The CDR3 is CASSLDPNTGELFF. CDR3 DNA: TGTGCCAGCAGCTTAGATCCGAACACCGGGGAGCTGTTTTTT. The full variable domain, its missing parts supplied by reference TRBV7-2 and TRBJ2-2, is GAGVSQSPSNKVTEKGKDVELRCDPISGHTALYWYRQSLGQGLEFLIYFQGNSAPDKSGLPSDRFSAERTGGSVSTLTIQRTQQEDSAVYLCASSLDPNTGELFFGEGSRLTVL.

The rearrangement links TRBV29-1 to TRBJ2-7; D unresolved. Germline values: CDR1 SQVTM, CDR2 ANQGSEA. The CDR3 contains 13 residues. Trimming left V 1 base short and J 3 bases short, with 10 bases between. CDR3 in amino acids: CSVEGLLSYEQYF. The CDR3 nucleotides are TGCAGCGTTGAAGGCCTGCTAAGCTACGAGCAGTACTTC.

The chain is built from TRBV6-5 and TRBJ2-2; D tentatively reads TRBD1 or TRBD2 (5 bases each). This CDR3 comprises 14 residues. Trimming pared 7 bases from V and 5 bases from J, leaving 14 bases between. Germline CDR1 and CDR2: MNHEY and SVGAGI. This CDR3 is CASKDGTETGELFF. The CDR3 DNA follows: TGTGCCAGCAAAGATGGGACCGAGACCGGGGAGCTGTTTTTT.

The chain employs TRBV5-1 and TRBJ1-1; D possibly corresponds to TRBD1 (5 bases). The V gene lost 4 bases and the J gene lost 11 bases, with 12 bases spanning the gap. Germline-derived CDR1 and CDR2 are SGHRS and YFSETQ. The CDR3 is 11 residues long. This CDR3 is CASSGGSSAFF. The CDR3 DNA sequence: TGCGCCAGCAGCGGGGGGTCCAGTGCTTTCTTT. Filled out from reference TRBV5-1 and TRBJ1-1, the complete variable domain reads KAGVTQTPRYLIKTRGQQVTLSCSPISGHRSVSWYQQTPGQGLQFLFEYFSETQRNKGNFPGRFSGRQFSNSRSEMNVSTLELGDSALYLCASSGGSSAFFGQGTRLTVV.

The chain couples TRBV14 to TRBJ1-5, with D unresolved. V was trimmed by 4 bases and J by 2 bases, leaving 6 bases between them. The CDR3 is made up of 13 amino acids. CDR1 and CDR2 (germline): SGHDN, FVKESK. CDR3 in DNA: TGTGCCAGCAGCCCTGGTGGCAATCAGCCCCAGCATTTT. Translating it yields CASSPGGNQPQHF.